These 11 T cell receptor beta chains came from one sample sequenced in a study of cytomegalovirus exposure and HLA in healthy donors. The PCR made use of 60 Vbeta and 13 Jbeta primers. The data were produced by immunoSEQ multiplex PCR, yet TCRdb's version contains in-frame clones alone and is incomplete. This sample has 60,000 to 70,000 clones, with about 70% found just once. The sample comprised PBMCs. The receptors here all came from a woman aged 25-40 years in good health and CMV-seronegative.

This chain links TRBV2 with TRBJ1-1; a possible D gene is TRBD1 (5 bases). The V gene lost 6 bases and the J gene lost 11 bases, with 13 bases spanning the gap. The CDR3 extends over 11 amino acids. Germline-derived CDR1 and CDR2 are SNHLY and FYNNEI. The DNA for the CDR3 is TGTGCCAGCAGCCCCAGGGTCGTGGCTTTCTTT. Residues: CASSPRVVAFF.

V and J are TRBV9 and TRBJ2-7; 12 bases map to TRBD2. From germline, CDR1 is SGDLS and CDR2 YYNGEE. After removal of 5 bases from V and 5 bases from J, the junction contained 8 bases not matched to a gene. The CDR3 loop spans 15 amino acids. The CDR3 DNA is TGTGCCAGCAGTGACCTGACTAGCGGGGGAAACGAGCAGTACTTC. This codes for CASSDLTSGGNEQYF.

As DNA, the CDR3 is TGTGCCAGCAGCCGTCCAGGTTTTCAGTACAATGAGCAGTTCTTC. As protein: CASSRPGFQYNEQFF. The chain links TRBV6-5 to TRBJ2-1; D is unresolved. This CDR3 has 15 amino acids. V was pared by 6 bases and J by 4 bases, with 16 bases between. Germline-derived CDR1 and CDR2 are MNHEY and SVGAGI.

This clone was recorded only once. The chain joins TRBV6-1 to TRBJ1-3, with 9 bases fitting TRBD1. Trimming took 9 bases from V and 2 from J; bases not matched to a gene: 2. Germline V gene lookup returns CDR1 MNHNS and CDR2 SASEGT. The CDR3 consists of 13 residues. This chain's CDR3 is CASGQGTGNTIYF. Written as DNA, the CDR3 is TGTGCCAGTGGACAGGGGACTGGAAACACCATATATTTT.

This clone was recorded a few times. This chain joins TRBV6-1 and TRBJ2-2; D is unclear. Germline lookup yields CDR1 MNHNS and CDR2 SASEGT. V was pared by 5 bases and J by 7 bases, with 8 bases between. This CDR3 comprises 12 residues. The CDR3 region is CASSPGVGELFF. The CDR3, as DNA: TGTGCCAGCAGTCCCGGTGTCGGGGAGCTGTTTTTT.

The rearrangement joins TRBV7-3 to TRBJ2-3; D is perhaps TRBD2 (5 bases). The CDR3 spans 13 residues. V was cut by 6 bases and J by 5 bases, with 12 bases left in between. CDR1 and CDR2 from the germline V gene are SGHTA and FQGTGA. DNA for the CDR3: TGTGCCAGCAGTCTAGGGAGTGTAGATACGCAGTATTTT. Its protein is CASSLGSVDTQYF.

The rearrangement joins TRBV5-5 to TRBJ1-2; no reliable D call. CDR3 length: 12 residues. CDR1 and CDR2 from the germline V gene are SGHKS and YYEKEE (reference sequence). Trimming removed 0 bases at V and 8 bases at J, with 8 bases between. CDR3 sequence: CASSLERIGYTF. The CDR3 nucleotides are TGTGCCAGCAGCTTGGAGAGGATCGGCTACACCTTC. Complete variable domain (other parts from reference TRBV5-5 and TRBJ1-2): DAGVTQSPTHLIKTRGQQVTLRCSPISGHKSVSWYQQVLGQGPQFIFQYYEKEERGRGNFPDRFSARQFPNYSSELNVNALLLGDSALYLCASSLERIGYTFGSGTRLTVV.

This chain connects TRBV11-2 to TRBJ2-7, with 8 bases aligning to TRBD2. With 2 bases clipped from V and 3 bases from J, the junction kept 6 bases outside the gene matches. Germline CDR1 reads SGHAT; CDR2 reads FQNNGV. This CDR3 has 15 residues. The CDR3 sequence: CASSLSGGINYEQYF. CDR3 sequence (DNA): TGTGCCAGCAGCTTAAGCGGGGGAATCAACTACGAGCAGTACTTC.

The V and J genes are TRBV29-1 and TRBJ1-1; D is unresolved. CDR1 SQVTM and CDR2 ANQGSEA come from the germline V gene. The CDR3 is 14 residues long. The V end was cut by 8 bases, the J end by 1 base, with 17 bases between. For the CDR3, the DNA is TGCAGCCTAACGTGGGAGACGGCGAACACTGAAGCTTTCTTT. Encoded protein: CSLTWETANTEAFF.

The chain carries TRBV5-1 and TRBJ2-1, with D hard to call. CDR3 length: 12 residues. Between the trimmed V and J ends, which lost 2 bases and 8 bases, there was a span of 8 bases. Germline CDR1 and CDR2: SGHRS and YFSETQ. CDR3 protein: CASSFGSYEQFF. The CDR3 bases are TGCGCCAGCAGCTTCGGTTCTTATGAGCAGTTCTTC.

This clone was seen a handful of times. This CDR3 is also generated by other DNA sequences in the sample. This sequence joins TRBV6-5 and TRBJ2-7, with 9 bases aligning to TRBD1. The V and J ends lost 6 bases and 2 bases, in that order; junction bases with no gene match: 2. Per germline, CDR1 MNHEY and CDR2 SVGAGI. The CDR3 covers 13 residues. The chain's CDR3 is CASRDRGPYEQYF. The CDR3 DNA reads TGTGCCAGCAGGGACAGGGGCCCCTACGAGCAGTACTTC.